The rows below give T cell receptor beta chains drawn from one sample of a study of blood T cells in healthy people across ages. TCRdb itself ran the 5' RACE reads through MiXCR, one entry per CDR3 protein. The sample contains about 800,000 distinct CDR3 sequences, 25% of which appear only once. This sample was also put to use in a study of T cells of mothers and their children.

What was sequenced was blood. These receptors originate from a boy between 10 and 17 years old in good health. CDR3s include the opening cysteine and the closing phenylalanine or tryptophan. Each record gives: CDR3 protein, CDR3 DNA, J gene, clone size, D gene, V gene. A D gene is named only where the DNA matches it firmly. Not every row has a clone size; where given, it reads once, few, many or a size class.

CDR3aa: CASSYTGTGYEQYF; CDR3nt: TGTGCCAGCAGTTACACTGGGACGGGGTACGAGCAGTACTTC; j_gene: TRBJ2-7; abundance: NA; d_gene: NA; v_gene: TRBV6-5
CDR3aa: CASSLVGTSGMVLFF; CDR3nt: TGTGCCAGCAGCTTAGTTGGGACTAGCGGTATGGTGTTGTTCTTC; j_gene: TRBJ2-5; abundance: few; d_gene: TRBD2; v_gene: TRBV7-9
CDR3aa: CASSRGQVISYEQYF; CDR3nt: TGTGCCAGCAGTCGCGGACAGGTAATCTCCTACGAGCAGTACTTC; j_gene: TRBJ2-7; abundance: NA; d_gene: TRBD1; v_gene: TRBV7-8
CDR3aa: CATRRGGQFF; CDR3nt: TGTGCCACCCGGAGGGGGGGGCAGTTCTTC; j_gene: TRBJ2-1; abundance: NA; d_gene: NA; v_gene: TRBV12-3/TRBV12-4
CDR3aa: CASRSLAPEQFF; CDR3nt: TGTGCCAGCAGGTCCTTAGCGCCCGAGCAGTTCTTC; j_gene: TRBJ2-1; abundance: few; d_gene: NA; v_gene: TRBV6-2/TRBV6-3
CDR3aa: CASSTDRGWQFF; CDR3nt: TGTGCCAGCAGCACCGACAGGGGTTGGCAGTTCTTC; j_gene: TRBJ2-1; abundance: NA; d_gene: TRBD1; v_gene: TRBV7-2
CDR3aa: CASTSRKEETQYF; CDR3nt: TGTGCCAGCACCAGCCGGAAAGAAGAGACCCAGTACTTC; j_gene: TRBJ2-5; abundance: few; d_gene: NA; v_gene: TRBV6-6
CDR3aa: CASSFRTSGSINEQFF; CDR3nt: TGTGCCAGCAGTTTTAGGACTAGCGGGAGTATTAATGAGCAGTTCTTC; j_gene: TRBJ2-1; abundance: NA; d_gene: TRBD2; v_gene: TRBV12-3/TRBV12-4
CDR3aa: CASSLRDRDTHEQYF; CDR3nt: TGTGCCAGCAGTTTAAGGGACAGGGATACCCACGAGCAGTACTTC; j_gene: TRBJ2-7; abundance: few; d_gene: TRBD1; v_gene: TRBV28
CDR3aa: CASSLAQEETQYF; CDR3nt: TGCGCCAGCAGCTTGGCCCAGGAAGAGACCCAGTACTTC; j_gene: TRBJ2-5; abundance: few; d_gene: NA; v_gene: TRBV5-1
CDR3aa: CASSYSDSGTDTQYF; CDR3nt: TGTGCCAGCAGTTACTCGGACAGCGGCACAGATACGCAGTATTTT; j_gene: TRBJ2-3; abundance: few; d_gene: NA; v_gene: TRBV6-5
CDR3aa: CASSQESPGLLHNEQFF; CDR3nt: TGCGCCAGCAGCCAAGAAAGTCCGGGACTTCTCCACAATGAGCAGTTCTTC; j_gene: TRBJ2-1; abundance: few; d_gene: NA; v_gene: TRBV4-3
CDR3aa: CASSYAELGYEQYF; CDR3nt: TGTGCCAGCAGTTACGCCGAGCTGGGGTACGAGCAGTACTTC; j_gene: TRBJ2-7; abundance: NA; d_gene: NA; v_gene: TRBV6-2/TRBV6-3
CDR3aa: CASRLARTGFSEQFF; CDR3nt: TGCGCCAGCAGATTGGCCCGGACAGGGTTTAGTGAGCAGTTCTTC; j_gene: TRBJ2-1; abundance: once; d_gene: TRBD1; v_gene: TRBV5-1
CDR3aa: CASSLAGGEEKLFF; CDR3nt: TGTGCCAGCAGCTTAGCAGGGGGCGAGGAAAAACTGTTTTTT; j_gene: TRBJ1-4; abundance: few; d_gene: TRBD1; v_gene: TRBV7-8
CDR3aa: CASSYAGYGSSYNEQFF; CDR3nt: TGTGCCAGCAGTTACGCCGGGTATGGGAGCTCCTACAATGAGCAGTTCTTC; j_gene: TRBJ2-1; abundance: many; d_gene: NA; v_gene: TRBV6-5
CDR3aa: CASSGGLAGGKQETQYF; CDR3nt: TGTGCCAGCAGCGGGGGACTAGCGGGAGGAAAACAAGAGACCCAGTACTTC; j_gene: TRBJ2-5; abundance: NA; d_gene: TRBD2; v_gene: TRBV7-6
CDR3aa: CSARDLLSGTIQHF; CDR3nt: TGCAGTGCTAGAGATCTACTCTCCGGGACAATCCAGCATTTT; j_gene: TRBJ1-5; abundance: NA; d_gene: NA; v_gene: TRBV20-1
CDR3aa: CSVEEGIGANVLTF; CDR3nt: TGCAGCGTTGAAGAAGGGATTGGGGCCAACGTCCTGACTTTC; j_gene: TRBJ2-6; abundance: few; d_gene: NA; v_gene: TRBV29-1
CDR3aa: CVSSLSSGRGINEQFF; CDR3nt: TGTGTCAGCAGCCTAAGTAGCGGGAGGGGGATCAATGAGCAGTTCTTC; j_gene: TRBJ2-1; abundance: NA; d_gene: TRBD2; v_gene: TRBV5-4
CDR3aa: CSAGQGAYEQYF; CDR3nt: TGCAGCGCGGGACAGGGGGCCTACGAGCAGTACTTC; j_gene: TRBJ2-7; abundance: many; d_gene: TRBD1; v_gene: TRBV29-1
CDR3aa: CASSYSFWGRQFTSTNEKLFF; CDR3nt: TGTGCCAGCAGTTACTCTTTCTGGGGGCGTCAGTTCACCTCAACTAATGAAAAACTGTTTTTT; j_gene: TRBJ1-4; abundance: NA; d_gene: NA; v_gene: TRBV6-5
CDR3aa: CASRPTGGSLNTEAFF; CDR3nt: TGTGCCAGCAGGCCAACAGGGGGCTCTTTGAACACTGAAGCTTTCTTT; j_gene: TRBJ1-1; abundance: NA; d_gene: TRBD1; v_gene: TRBV28
CDR3aa: CATSPPGTAGANVLTF; CDR3nt: TGTGCCACCAGCCCTCCCGGGACAGCTGGGGCCAACGTCCTGACTTTC; j_gene: TRBJ2-6; abundance: NA; d_gene: TRBD1; v_gene: TRBV15
CDR3aa: CATSGIGLNEQFF; CDR3nt: TGTGCCACCAGCGGAATAGGGCTCAATGAGCAGTTCTTC; j_gene: TRBJ2-1; abundance: few; d_gene: NA; v_gene: TRBV24-1
CDR3aa: CASSGTGGDTQYF; CDR3nt: TGTGCCAGTAGTGGAACAGGGGGCGATACGCAGTATTTT; j_gene: TRBJ2-3; abundance: few; d_gene: TRBD1; v_gene: TRBV19